This T cell receptor beta chain derives from a study of T cells in Graves' hyperthyroidism and ophthalmopathy. Study-wide results and limits: In the analysis, a 13 V-J model separated ophthalmopathy from stable hyperthyroidism. Peripheral blood also featured most of the thyroid clonotypes expanded above 0.001.

Germline V CDR1 and CDR2: SNHLY, FYNNEI. This CDR3 is built from 14 residues. V was pared by 4 bases and J by 4 bases, with 13 bases between. Exclusion criteria comprised uncontrolled infection, other autoimmune disease, pregnancy or lactation. This sample holds PBMCs from roughly 10 ml fresh peripheral blood. Authors of the study amplified TCR beta CDR3 regions from RNA transcripts. TCR CDR3 regions were first amplified by RT-PCR with HTBI primers. In TCRdb, the multiplex PCR reads were re-called with MiXCR into one record per CDR3 protein. In the table there are some 500,000 distinct CDR3 sequences, roughly a quarter of which are singletons. This clonotype was counted many times. Its specificity is unknown.

Input material: blood. The rearrangement joins TRBV2 to TRBJ1-1; D might be TRBD1 (5 bases). This clonotype was obtained from a woman aged 30 to 39 with Graves' ophthalmopathy. CDR3 sequence: CASSVAREATEAFF. DNA of the CDR3: TGTGCCAGCAGTGTCGCCAGGGAGGCCACTGAAGCTTTCTTT.